These 7 T cell receptor beta chains share one sample of origin, sequenced in a study of blood T cell repertoires in COVID-19. Method: immunoSEQ multiplex PCR; TCRdb's copy keeps in-frame clones and lacks some. The top ten clones hold roughly 25% of a sample with tens of thousands of clones, roughly 88% of them seen once. The sequenced material came from peripheral blood. Source of these receptors: a human donor in a cohort sampled during active COVID-19.

This clone was counted a single time. This sequence joins TRBV6-5 and TRBJ1-2; 12 bases fit TRBD1. V lost 0 bases to trimming and J lost 4 bases; unmatched junction nucleotides: 3. The CDR3 is 16 residues long. Germline-derived CDR1 and CDR2 are MNHEY and SVGAGI. In nucleotides, the CDR3 is TGTGCCAGCAGTTACTCGGGGACAGGGGGCACCTATGGCTACACCTTC. Its protein product is CASSYSGTGGTYGYTF.

V usage is TRBV28 and J usage is TRBJ1-5; the D gene is possibly TRBD1 (6 bases). CDR1 and CDR2 from the germline V gene are MDHEN and SYDVKM. The CDR3 is 13 residues long. V was trimmed by 3 bases and J by 7 bases, leaving 10 bases between them. As DNA, the CDR3 is TGTGCCAGCAGTTTGACAGGTAAACAGCCCCAGCATTTT. It specifies CASSLTGKQPQHF.

The rearrangement joins TRBV7-2 to TRBJ1-3; D remains unclear. The CDR3 is 15 amino acids. CDR1 is SGHTA and CDR2 is FQGNSA in the germline V gene. V lost 5 bases and J 1 base, leaving 12 bases between the germline ends. CDR3 bases: TGTGCCAGCAGCCCCCCCTTCAGTTCTGGAAACACCATATATTTT. It encodes CASSPPFSSGNTIYF. Full variable domain (missing parts from reference TRBV7-2 and TRBJ1-3): GAGVSQSPSNKVTEKGKDVELRCDPISGHTALYWYRQSLGQGLEFLIYFQGNSAPDKSGLPSDRFSAERTGGSVSTLTIQRTQQEDSAVYLCASSPPFSSGNTIYFGEGSWLTVV.

This clone was counted a single time. The chain employs TRBV7-8 and TRBJ2-3, with a tentative D call TRBD2 (6 bases). The V and J ends lost 5 bases and 6 bases respectively, with 15 bases between them. Germline V lookup: CDR1 SGHVS, CDR2 FQNEAQ. The CDR3 covers 14 residues. The CDR3 bases are TGTGCCAGCAGCGCACGATCTAGCGCGGATACGCAGTATTTT. Translation: CASSARSSADTQYF.

The rearrangement uses TRBV19 and TRBJ1-5; D not resolved. V was shortened by 4 bases and J by 1 base, with 14 bases between the two germline ends. CDR3 length: 16 amino acids. Germline V CDR1 and CDR2: LNHDA, SQIVND (reference sequence). CDR3 nucleotides: TGTGCCAGTAGTACCCTCTCCGGCGGCAGCAATCAGCCCCAGCATTTT. It translates to CASSTLSGGSNQPQHF. Variable domain in full (rest from reference TRBV19 and TRBJ1-5): DGGITQSPKYLFRKEGQNVTLSCEQNLNHDAMYWYRQDPGQGLRLIYYSQIVNDFQKGDIAEGYSVSREKKESFPLTVTSAQKNPTAFYLCASSTLSGGSNQPQHFGDGTRLSIL.

The gene calls are TRBV7-9 and TRBJ1-3; D not resolved. The CDR3 loop spans 14 amino acids. CDR1 is SEHNR and CDR2 is FQNEAQ in the germline V gene (reference sequence). The V gene lost 5 bases and the J gene lost 4 bases, with 12 bases spanning the gap. CDR3 DNA sequence: TGTGCCAGCAGCCCCCCCGGGAAGGGAAACACCATATATTTT. It specifies CASSPPGKGNTIYF.

This chain joins TRBV7-6 and TRBJ2-6, with a weak D call TRBD1 (5 bases). Germline values: CDR1 SGHVS, CDR2 FNYEAQ. V was pared by 5 bases and J by 4 bases, with 12 bases between. The length of the CDR3 is 15 residues. CDR3 coding DNA: TGTGCCAGCAGCCTAGGGGCACCCGGGGCCAACGTCCTGACTTTC. It codes for CASSLGAPGANVLTF. The entire variable domain, with the rest obtained from reference TRBV7-6 and TRBJ2-6, is as follows: GAGVSQSPRYKVTKRGQDVALRCDPISGHVSLYWYRQALGQGPEFLTYFNYEAQQDKSGLPNDRFSAERPEGSISTLTIQRTEQRDSAMYRCASSLGAPGANVLTFGAGSRLTVL.